The present T cell receptor beta chain was sequenced within a study of T cells in Graves' hyperthyroidism and ophthalmopathy. The study, taken as a whole, reports: The authors' 13 V-J model separated ophthalmopathy from stable hyperthyroidism.

RNA transcripts were the template for amplifying TCR beta CDR3 regions. HTBI primers drove first-round RT-PCR of the TCR CDR3. TCRdb redid the calling of the multiplex PCR reads with MiXCR, one entry per CDR3 protein. The table has about 770,000 distinct CDR3 sequences, approximately 19% seen once; the top ten hold 15% to 20%. With V trimmed by 1 base and J by 1 base, 12 bases remained unmatched. The length of the CDR3 is 18 residues. The V gene's germline CDR1 is SGHAT and CDR2 FQNNGV. Clinical symptoms, serum thyroxine, TRAb, thyroid ultrasound and orbital computed tomography established diagnosis. This clonotype appeared a few times. Its antigen remains unidentified.

Sequencing was performed on blood. This receptor was taken from a woman in her forties or fifties with Graves' hyperthyroidism that later progressed to Graves' ophthalmopathy. The chain employs TRBV11-2 and TRBJ1-2; 7 nucleotides agree with TRBD1. CDR3 coding DNA: TGTGCCAGCAGCTTAGTACGGGGAACAAACAGGGGTAACTATGGCTACACCTTC. Translated, it gives CASSLVRGTNRGNYGYTF.